Listed here are 23 T cell receptor beta chains from one sample, sequenced in a study of T cells in Graves' hyperthyroidism and ophthalmopathy. What was amplified from RNA transcripts were TCR beta CDR3 regions. A first-round RT-PCR of the TCR CDR3 used the HTBI primer set. MiXCR was run by TCRdb on the multiplex PCR reads, yielding one entry per CDR3 protein. The sample lists fewer than 400,000 distinct CDR3 sequences, 11% to 15% seen once, with approximately 29% in the top ten. The sample comprised blood. All receptors come from a man aged 50 to 59 with Graves' ophthalmopathy.

This clonotype was counted ten times or more. The rearrangement links TRBV12-3 or TRBV12-4 to TRBJ2-5; possible D gene TRBD2, 6 bases. Trimming removed 3 bases from V and 1 base from J, with 9 bases in between. This CDR3 has 14 amino acids. The CDR3 loop reads CASSFVGGQETQYF. The CDR3 DNA sequence: TGTGCCAGCAGTTTTGTGGGGGGCCAAGAGACCCAGTACTTC.

V usage is TRBV10-3 and J usage is TRBJ1-5, with TRBD1 as a possible D gene (5 bases). The CDR3 is made up of 13 amino acids. CDR1 and CDR2 (germline): ENHRY, SYGVKD. V dropped 10 bases and J dropped 6 bases, with 16 bases sitting between them. As DNA, the CDR3 is TGTGCCACCAGGGACGATTCGATTCAGCCCCAGCATTTT. This translates into CATRDDSIQPQHF.

This clonotype was counted at least ten times. This chain uses TRBV29-1 with TRBJ2-1, with unresolved D. The V and J ends lost 4 bases and 9 bases respectively, with 13 bases between them. Germline V gene data show CDR1 as SQVTM and CDR2 as ANQGSEA. CDR3 size: 12 residues. Here the CDR3 reads CSVGPGDSEQFF. The CDR3 region has the DNA TGCAGCGTTGGTCCTGGGGATAGTGAGCAGTTCTTC.

Only a few counts were recorded for this clonotype. CDR3 protein: CATSREPLAGGNTGELFF. CDR3 sequence (DNA): TGTGCCACCAGCAGGGAACCACTAGCGGGAGGTAACACCGGGGAGCTGTTTTTT. The V and J genes are TRBV15 and TRBJ2-2, with TRBD2 identical over 12 bases. Germline V gives CDR1 LNHNV, CDR2 YYDKDF (reference sequence). The CDR3 sequence is 18 residues long. Trimming at V came to 3 bases and at J to 2 bases, leaving 7 bases not matched to a gene.

This clonotype came up many times. The CDR3 is CASSRGFSVNNEQFF. CDR3 in DNA: TGTGCCAGCAGCCGGGGGTTTAGCGTTAACAATGAGCAGTTCTTC. V and J are TRBV7-2 and TRBJ2-1; maybe TRBD2 (6 bases). Per germline, CDR1 SGHTA and CDR2 FQGNSA. V was shortened by 5 bases and J by 5 bases, with 16 bases between the two germline ends. The CDR3 sequence is 15 residues long.

Many counts were recorded for this clonotype. The chain couples TRBV3-1 to TRBJ2-1; 8 bases map to TRBD2. This CDR3 has 15 residues. After removal of 4 bases from V and 1 base from J, the junction contained 3 bases not matched to a gene. Germline V lookup: CDR1 LGHDT, CDR2 YNNKEL (reference sequence). The CDR3 DNA is TGTGCCAGCAGCCCCGGGACTAGGTCCTACAATGAGCAGTTCTTC. It specifies CASSPGTRSYNEQFF.

Many counts were recorded for this clonotype. V and J are TRBV5-1 and TRBJ2-7; TRBD2 matches 10 bases. The CDR3 has 16 amino acids. Unmatched junction bases numbered 12, after V lost 4 bases and J lost 5 bases. Germline values: CDR1 SGHRS, CDR2 YFSETQ. CDR3 amino acids: CASSQLPIAGGNEQYF. CDR3 coding DNA: TGCGCCAGCAGCCAACTTCCCATAGCGGGAGGAAACGAGCAGTACTTC.

The chain carries TRBV6-5 and TRBJ2-2; 11 bases agree with TRBD1. Germline CDR1 reads MNHEY; CDR2 reads SVGAGI. This CDR3 is built from 17 residues. Losses at the gene ends were 2 bases for V and 5 bases for J; bases not matched to a gene: 7. The CDR3 sequence is CASSYPSDRGQTGELFF. The CDR3 region has the DNA TGTGCCAGCAGTTACCCTTCGGACAGGGGGCAAACCGGGGAGCTGTTTTTT.

The DNA of the CDR3 is TGTGCCAGCAGCTTTGGGGACAGGGGAGGGAATGAGCAGTTCTTC. It codes for CASSFGDRGGNEQFF. The rearrangement joins TRBV13 to TRBJ2-1; 10 positions match TRBD1. The CDR3 covers 15 residues. V lost 3 bases, J lost 7 bases, and 6 bases stayed unmatched. The germline CDR1 and CDR2 sequences are PRHDT and FYEKMQ (reference sequence).

The gene calls are TRBV9 and TRBJ1-5; D is ambiguous. CDR1 and CDR2 from the germline V gene are SGDLS and YYNGEE. This CDR3 has 13 amino acids. V was trimmed by 4 bases and J by 6 bases, leaving 11 bases between them. CDR3: CASSRGSGQPQHF. CDR3 DNA: TGTGCCAGCAGCCGGGGTTCCGGTCAGCCCCAGCATTTT. The whole variable domain, filled in from reference TRBV9 and TRBJ1-5, reads DSGVTQTPKHLITATGQRVTLRCSPRSGDLSVYWYQQSLDQGLQFLIQYYNGEERAKGNILERFSAQQFPDLHSELNLSSLELGDSALYFCASSRGSGQPQHFGDGTRLSIL.

The sample holds many counts of this clonotype. The rearrangement uses TRBV29-1 and TRBJ2-3; either TRBD1 or TRBD2 may supply D (5 bases each). Germline loops: CDR1 SQVTM, CDR2 ANQGSEA. The CDR3 has 14 residues. V was cut by 5 bases and J by 3 bases, with 15 bases left in between. CDR3 sequence (DNA): TGCAGCGTTCCGGCCGGGGCATCGACAGATACGCAGTATTTT. Residues: CSVPAGASTDTQYF.

This clonotype occurred many times. V and J are TRBV6-1 and TRBJ1-5, with TRBD1 as a possible D gene (5 bases). The CDR3 length is 14 residues. V was shortened by 5 bases and J by 10 bases, with 18 bases between the two germline ends. Germline V gene sequence: CDR1 MNHNS, CDR2 SASEGT. DNA of the CDR3: TGTGCCAGCAGTCTAGTGACGGGGCATCGACCCCAGCATTTT. Translating it yields CASSLVTGHRPQHF.

About this clonotype itself: Given the absence of the conserved phenylalanine or tryptophan at the CDR3 end, a read error is likely. CDR3: CASSSAQGQMNTEAFL. DNA of the CDR3: TGTGCCAGCAGTTCGGCACAGGGACAAATGAACACTGAAGCTTTCCTT. The V call is TRBV6-5, the J call TRBJ1-1; a weak D match, TRBD1 (6 bases). Trimming removed 4 bases at V and 0 bases at J, with 15 bases between. Germline CDR1 reads MNHEY; CDR2 reads SVGAGI. The CDR3 is 16 amino acids.

J is TRBJ1-5 and V is TRBV2, with D possibly TRBD1 on 6 matching bases. Germline V CDR1 and CDR2: SNHLY, FYNNEI. The V end lost 6 bases, the J end lost 5 bases, and 8 bases lay between the germline ends. The CDR3 has 12 residues. Here the CDR3 reads CASRDSDQPQHF. The CDR3, as DNA: TGTGCCAGCAGGGACAGCGATCAGCCCCAGCATTTT. Supplemented by reference TRBV2 and TRBJ1-5, the full variable domain reads EPEVTQTPSHQVTQMGQEVILRCVPISNHLYFYWYRQILGQKVEFLVSFYNNEISEKSEIFDDQFSVERPDGSNFTLKIRSTKLEDSAMYFCASRDSDQPQHFGDGTRLSIL.

This clonotype was seen many times. V gene TRBV2 combines with J gene TRBJ2-1; the match to TRBD2 covers 8 bases. V shed 5 bases and J 3 bases; nucleotides not matched to a gene: 9. Germline V gene sequence: CDR1 SNHLY, CDR2 FYNNEI. There are 16 residues in the CDR3. CDR3 amino acids: CASSHLAGTLYNEQFF. CDR3 DNA sequence: TGTGCCAGCAGTCACTTAGCGGGAACCCTCTACAATGAGCAGTTCTTC.

Remarks on this clonotype: Given a much more abundant clone one base away, this may be a read error. The chain recombines TRBV30 with TRBJ2-7; TRBD1 matches 9 bases. Per the germline V gene, CDR1 is GTSNPN and CDR2 is SVGIG (reference sequence). The CDR3 is 15 residues long. Trimming took 8 bases from V and 3 from J; bases not matched to a gene: 14. This chain's CDR3 is CAGSLKPGQGYEQYF. CDR3 in DNA: TGTGCCGGCAGTTTAAAGCCGGGACAGGGCTACGAGCAGTACTTC. Drawing the rest from reference TRBV30 and TRBJ2-7, the complete variable domain is SQTIHQWPATLVQPVGSPLSLECTVEGTSNPNLYWYRQAAGRGLQLLFYSVGIGQISSEVPQNLSASRPQDRQFILSSKKLLLSDSGFYLCAGSLKPGQGYEQYFGPGTRLTVT.

The rearrangement joins TRBV20-1 to TRBJ2-7; D gene ambiguous. Germline assignment: CDR1 DFQATT and CDR2 SNEGSKA (reference sequence). The CDR3 loop spans 15 amino acids. The V gene lost 7 bases and the J gene lost 0 bases, with 19 bases spanning the gap. The chain's CDR3 is CSVEINSLSSYEQYF. In DNA, the CDR3 is TGCAGTGTTGAGATAAACAGCTTAAGCTCCTACGAGCAGTACTTC.

The chain links TRBV5-1 to TRBJ2-5, with D perhaps TRBD1 or TRBD2 (5 bases each). V was shortened by 4 bases and J by 2 bases, with 18 bases between the two germline ends. This CDR3 spans 16 amino acids. The germline CDR1 and CDR2 sequences are SGHRS and YFSETQ. CDR3 sequence reads: CASSPRDPKTQETQYF. CDR3 DNA sequence: TGCGCCAGCAGCCCCCGGGACCCCAAAACTCAAGAGACCCAGTACTTC.

The CDR3, as DNA: TGCGCCAGCAGCTTGGCAGGGGGCTACGGGGGATCCTACGAGCAGTACTTC. Residues: CASSLAGGYGGSYEQYF. This chain uses TRBV5-1 with TRBJ2-7; 8 bases line up with TRBD1. Germline CDR1 reads SGHRS; CDR2 reads YFSETQ. V dropped 0 bases and J dropped 1; count of bases not matched to a gene: 9. The CDR3 spans 17 residues.

This clonotype was observed many times. This rearrangement joins TRBV28 to TRBJ2-7; the D gene is possibly TRBD2 (6 bases). CDR1 is MDHEN, CDR2 SYDVKM, per germline. This CDR3 has 15 residues. The V and J ends lost 3 bases and 1 base respectively, with 13 bases between them. The CDR3 is CASSFPEGTSYEQYF. The CDR3 DNA reads TGTGCCAGCAGTTTTCCGGAGGGGACTTCCTACGAGCAGTACTTC.

The gene calls are TRBV10-3 and TRBJ2-3; no reliable D call. Looked up from germline, CDR1 is ENHRY and CDR2 is SYGVKD. V was trimmed by 10 bases and J by 4 bases, leaving 9 bases between them. The CDR3 extends over 11 amino acids. The CDR3 protein is CATGNADTQYF. DNA of the CDR3: TGTGCCACTGGAAACGCAGATACGCAGTATTTT.

This clonotype was picked up a small number of times. At one end, the junction sequence differs from germline, possibly due to a read error. The V call is TRBV6-5, the J call TRBJ1-1; D not resolved. The CDR3 runs 14 residues. Germline CDR1 is MNHEY and CDR2 is SVGAGI. CDR3 loop: CASSYRGLNTGAFF. DNA for the CDR3: TGTGCCAGCAGTTACCGAGGTTTGAACACTGGAGCTTTCTTT.

This clonotype was seen at least ten times. The chain joins TRBV11-2 to TRBJ2-7, with D possibly TRBD2 on 5 matching bases. V was pared by 0 bases and J by 6 bases, with 15 bases between. The CDR3 length is 15 residues. Germline CDR1 and CDR2: SGHAT and FQNNGV. In DNA form, the CDR3 reads TGTGCCAGCAGCTTAGATCCGTCGGGATGGTCCGAGCAGTACTTC. Its protein product is CASSLDPSGWSEQYF.